The 19 T cell receptor beta chains presented below share a single source sample, sequenced in a study of T cell changes during pregnancy in multiple sclerosis. The data were produced by immunoSEQ multiplex PCR, yet TCRdb's version contains in-frame clones alone and is incomplete. The table has 85,000 to 120,000 clones, about nine tenths seen once. The material sequenced was peripheral blood, taken after pregnancy. The receptor set was obtained from a female donor with multiple sclerosis, enrolled in a pregnancy study.

The chain links TRBV18 to TRBJ1-1; D gene uncertain. CDR1 is KGHSH and CDR2 is LQKENI in the germline V gene. The length of the CDR3 is 13 residues. V was clipped by 6 bases and J by 0 bases, with 8 bases between them. CDR3 nucleotide sequence: TGTGCCAGCTCCTTAGAGCTGAACACTGAAGCTTTCTTT. Translated, it gives CASSLELNTEAFF. Together with reference TRBV18 and TRBJ1-1, the CDR3 gives the full variable domain: NAGVMQNPRHLVRRRGQEARLRCSPMKGHSHVYWYRQLPEEGLKFMVYLQKENIIDESGMPKERFSAEFPKEGPSILRIQQVVRGDSAAYFCASSLELNTEAFFGQGTRLTVV.

This chain connects TRBV6-1 to TRBJ2-7; 8 bases are a match to TRBD2. The V gene's germline CDR1 is MNHNS and CDR2 SASEGT. The CDR3 runs 13 residues. After removal of 7 bases from V and 5 bases from J, the junction contained 7 bases not matched to a gene. The CDR3 region is CASTEREWNEQYF. As DNA, the CDR3 is TGTGCCAGCACCGAGCGGGAGTGGAACGAGCAGTACTTC.

This chain connects TRBV11-2 to TRBJ2-2, with D hard to call. This CDR3 is 14 amino acids long. V lost 3 bases and J 7 bases, leaving 12 bases between the germline ends. CDR1 and CDR2 from the germline V gene are SGHAT and FQNNGV. The DNA for the CDR3 is TGTGCCAGCAGCTTGAGTAGCCTCGGCGGGGAGCTGTTTTTT. This translates into CASSLSSLGGELFF.

The J gene is TRBJ2-5, the V gene TRBV7-2; D uncertain. The CDR3 loop spans 12 amino acids. V lost 2 bases to trimming and J lost 5 bases, with 6 bases between them. The V gene's germline CDR1 is SGHTA and CDR2 FQGNSA. The CDR3 region is CASSLSRETQYF. The CDR3 nucleotides are TGTGCCAGCAGCTTAAGTCGGGAGACCCAGTACTTC.

The V call is TRBV7-3, the J call TRBJ2-2; D not resolved. V shed 4 bases and J shed 4 bases, with 13 bases lying between them. Germline V gene lookup returns CDR1 SGHTA and CDR2 FQGTGA. The CDR3 has 15 residues. The CDR3: CASSSSSGITGELFF. The CDR3 nucleotides read TGTGCCAGCAGCTCCTCCTCCGGTATCACCGGGGAGCTGTTTTTT.

DNA of the CDR3: TGTGCCAGCTCACTCACCCCCCACTTGACGCTGAGCGTAGATTCACCCCTCCACTTT. The encoded protein is CASSLTPHLTLSVDSPLHF. The chain has TRBV18 and TRBJ1-6; D unclear. The CDR3 spans 19 residues. Germline loops: CDR1 KGHSH, CDR2 LQKENI. The ends were cut back, 4 bases at V and 8 bases at J, with 27 bases in the middle.

This chain links TRBV30 with TRBJ1-2, with 7 bases identical to TRBD1. The germline V gene has CDR1 GTSNPN and CDR2 SVGIG (reference sequence). With V trimmed by 3 bases and J by 4 bases, 5 bases remained unmatched. CDR3 size: 13 residues. The CDR3 sequence is CAWSQPGGYGYTF. CDR3 DNA: TGTGCCTGGAGCCAACCAGGGGGCTATGGCTACACCTTC.

This chain links TRBV6-1 with TRBJ2-7, with D possibly being TRBD1 (5 bases). Trimming pared 10 bases from V and 3 bases from J, leaving 13 bases between. The CDR3 is 12 amino acids. The germline gives CDR1 MNHNS, CDR2 SASEGT. CDR3 loop: CATPLRGYEQYF. DNA of the CDR3: TGTGCCACCCCACTAAGGGGCTACGAGCAGTACTTC.

This chain joins TRBV19 and TRBJ1-4; tentatively, D is TRBD1 (6 bases). Trimming shortened V by 5 bases and J by 8 bases, and 15 bases separated the two germline ends. CDR1 and CDR2 from the germline V gene are LNHDA and SQIVND (reference sequence). The CDR3 is 14 amino acids. The CDR3: CASSQAADREKLFF. The DNA of the CDR3 is TGTGCCAGTAGTCAGGCAGCCGACAGGGAAAAACTGTTTTTT.

The chain's CDR3 is CASSPRDRGPYEQYF. CDR3 DNA sequence: TGCGCCAGCAGCCCCCGGGACAGGGGACCCTACGAGCAGTACTTC. This rearrangement joins TRBV4-1 to TRBJ2-7; 10 bases line up with TRBD1. V lost 4 bases to trimming and J lost 2 bases; unmatched junction nucleotides: 5. CDR3 length: 15 amino acids. Germline V gene sequence: CDR1 MGHRA, CDR2 YSYEKL.

The V and J genes are TRBV27 and TRBJ2-2; D gene unclear. With 4 bases removed from V and 7 bases from J, the gap between germline ends came to 7 bases. From germline, CDR1 is MNHEY and CDR2 SMNVEV (reference sequence). The CDR3 consists of 12 residues. Written as DNA, the CDR3 is TGTGCCAGCAGTTATCCGGGCGGGGAGCTGTTTTTT. Amino acids: CASSYPGGELFF.

The chain is built from TRBV5-1 and TRBJ2-3; 8 positions match TRBD2. Trimming at V came to 0 bases and at J to 0 bases, leaving 6 bases not matched to a gene. The germline CDR1 and CDR2 sequences are SGHRS and YFSETQ. The CDR3 has 17 residues. The CDR3 DNA reads TGCGCCAGCAGCTTGGTGAGCGGGGGCATTAGCACAGATACGCAGTATTTT. As protein: CASSLVSGGISTDTQYF.

The rearrangement uses TRBV9 and TRBJ1-2; 11 nucleotides match TRBD1. In germline, CDR1 is SGDLS, CDR2 YYNGEE. The CDR3 is made up of 15 amino acids. The V gene end was trimmed by 4 bases and the J gene end by 4 bases; junction bases not matched to a gene: 6. CDR3 in DNA: TGTGCCAGCAGCCCAGCCGGGACAGGGGGCTATGGCTACACCTTC. This gives the protein CASSPAGTGGYGYTF.

The chain has TRBV25-1 and TRBJ2-7; perhaps TRBD1 as D (5 bases). V was trimmed by 8 bases and J by 4 bases, leaving 9 bases between them. This CDR3 region has 11 residues. Per germline, CDR1 MGHDK and CDR2 SYGVNS. CDR3 residues: CASAGWYEQYF. The CDR3 DNA is TGTGCCAGCGCAGGGTGGTACGAGCAGTACTTC.

The J gene is TRBJ1-1, the V gene TRBV19, with D possibly being TRBD1 (6 bases). The CDR3 loop spans 12 amino acids. Germline CDR1 reads LNHDA; CDR2 reads SQIVND (reference sequence). V was cut by 6 bases and J by 5 bases, with 10 bases left in between. CDR3 in DNA: TGTGCCAGTAGGGACAGTTGGACTGAAGCTTTCTTT. Protein sequence: CASRDSWTEAFF.

The chain recombines TRBV9 with TRBJ1-2; 8 bases are a match to TRBD1. CDR1 is SGDLS and CDR2 is YYNGEE in the germline V gene. Trimming cost V 0 bases and J 7 bases; bases outside gene matches: 8. This CDR3 contains 15 residues. CDR3 sequence reads: CASSVDAGGEGGYTF. CDR3 bases: TGTGCCAGCAGCGTAGACGCAGGGGGCGAAGGTGGCTACACCTTC. Supplemented by reference TRBV9 and TRBJ1-2, the full variable domain reads DSGVTQTPKHLITATGQRVTLRCSPRSGDLSVYWYQQSLDQGLQFLIQYYNGEERAKGNILERFSAQQFPDLHSELNLSSLELGDSALYFCASSVDAGGEGGYTFGSGTRLTVV.

The rearrangement links TRBV30 to TRBJ1-2; D possibly corresponds to TRBD1 (6 bases). Looked up from germline, CDR1 is GTSNPN and CDR2 is SVGIG (reference sequence). V was pared by 5 bases and J by 0 bases, with 16 bases between. This CDR3 has 15 amino acids. The CDR3 sequence: CAWGAGTPANYGYTF. CDR3 coding DNA: TGTGCCTGGGGGGCCGGGACACCAGCTAACTATGGCTACACCTTC. The variable domain in full, with the rest retrieved from reference TRBV30 and TRBJ1-2, is SQTIHQWPATLVQPVGSPLSLECTVEGTSNPNLYWYRQAAGRGLQLLFYSVGIGQISSEVPQNLSASRPQDRQFILSSKKLLLSDSGFYLCAWGAGTPANYGYTFGSGTRLTVV.

The chain recombines TRBV27 with TRBJ1-1; 7 nucleotides agree with TRBD1. The trim removed 6 bases at V and 6 bases at J, leaving 16 bases unmatched. This CDR3 is 16 amino acids long. Germline assignment: CDR1 MNHEY and CDR2 SMNVEV (reference sequence). The CDR3 protein is CASRRNQGGSASEAFF. The CDR3 DNA is TGTGCCAGCAGGAGAAACCAAGGGGGCTCGGCGTCTGAAGCTTTCTTT.

The chain is built from TRBV7-3 and TRBJ1-2; D might be TRBD1 (5 bases). CDR1 and CDR2 (germline): SGHTA, FQGTGA. Trimming took off 5 bases at V and 1 base at J, with 26 bases between the two ends. The CDR3 extends over 19 amino acids. The CDR3 DNA is TGTGCCAGCAGCGCACGGGAGGGGCCAGTGTTCCTTCATAACTATGGCTACACCTTC. Its protein is CASSAREGPVFLHNYGYTF.